This T cell receptor (beta chain) stems from a study of blood T cell repertoires in COVID-19. Turning to the study itself: Acute and convalescent COVID-19 specimens originated in the United States, Italy and Spain. In each case, the material was cDNA or gDNA derived from T cells, B-cell-depleted T cells, or PBMCs.

The assay was immunoSEQ multiplex PCR, and TCRdb's table has in-frame clones only and misses some. The sample lists more than 150,000 clones; around 85% were seen once. CDR1 is SGHTA and CDR2 is FQGNSA in the germline V gene. The V and J ends lost 2 bases and 2 bases respectively, with 6 bases between them. CDR3 length: 13 amino acids. The sequence derives from a man aged 45-65 years who had recovered from COVID-19. J is TRBJ2-5 and V is TRBV7-2, with no clear D. Material: peripheral blood. The CDR3 region has the DNA TGTGCCAGCAGCTTATCCATTCAAGAGACCCAGTACTTC. As protein: CASSLSIQETQYF.